Below are 8 T cell receptor beta chains sequenced from a single sample in a study of cytomegalovirus exposure and HLA in healthy donors. The PCR ran on 60 Vbeta and 13 Jbeta primers. TCRdb's copy holds only in-frame clones and misses some; the assay was immunoSEQ multiplex PCR. The data contain roughly 200,000 clones, roughly 85% of them seen just once; the ten biggest clones take up about 2.2%. The sequenced sample consisted of PBMCs. The receptors were sampled from a woman between 45 and 65 years old in good health and CMV-seronegative.

This rearrangement joins TRBV7-2 to TRBJ2-7, with 8 bases lining up with TRBD1. This CDR3 is built from 15 residues. Germline CDR1 SGHTA, CDR2 FQGNSA. V was clipped by 3 bases and J by 2 bases; unmatched bases: 6. CDR3 sequence reads: CASSLAGTGTYEQYF. The CDR3 bases are TGTGCCAGCAGCTTGGCCGGGACAGGCACCTACGAGCAGTACTTC.

With respect to this clone: The junction does not match germline at one end; this may be a read error. CDR3 in amino acids: CASRTGTDYGYTF. DNA of the CDR3: TGTGCTAGCAGAACCGGGACAGACTATGGCTACACCTTC. The V and J genes are TRBV28 and TRBJ1-2, with TRBD1 identical over 7 bases. The germline V gene has CDR1 MDHEN and CDR2 SYDVKM. The CDR3 has 13 amino acids.

This clone came up once. V is TRBV5-1 and J is TRBJ1-2; D is ambiguous. Trimming cost V 0 bases and J 8 bases, with 11 bases left between them. The CDR3 runs to 13 residues. From germline, CDR1 is SGHRS and CDR2 YFSETQ. CDR3 sequence: CASSLGPLRGYTF. The CDR3 DNA follows: TGCGCCAGCAGCTTGGGCCCATTGAGGGGCTACACCTTC.

The chain employs TRBV5-1 and TRBJ1-1; TRBD1 is a possible D gene (5 bases). V was trimmed by 4 bases and J by 4 bases, leaving 14 bases between them. The germline gives CDR1 SGHRS, CDR2 YFSETQ. This CDR3 region has 14 residues. The CDR3 region is CASSQGPRATEAFF. CDR3 coding DNA: TGCGCCAGCAGCCAAGGACCCAGGGCCACTGAAGCTTTCTTT.

In DNA form, the CDR3 reads TGTGCCAGCAGTTCAGGGGATGGGTACATGAACACTGAAGCTTTCTTT. Translated, it gives CASSSGDGYMNTEAFF. This chain connects TRBV28 to TRBJ1-1; D is possibly TRBD1 (6 bases). This CDR3 comprises 16 residues. Germline CDR1 MDHEN, CDR2 SYDVKM. V dropped 4 bases and J dropped 0 bases, with 15 bases sitting between them.

V and J are TRBV7-2 and TRBJ2-7; 8 bases are a match to TRBD1. Germline CDR1 and CDR2: SGHTA and FQGNSA. Unmatched junction bases numbered 5, after V lost 1 base and J lost 3 bases. The CDR3 contains 15 residues. CDR3 in amino acids: CASSLGGTGGYEQYF. The CDR3 DNA sequence: TGTGCCAGCAGCTTAGGGGGTACAGGGGGCTACGAGCAGTACTTC.

As regards this clone: The junction and the germline gene differ at one end; a read error may be behind it. The gene calls are TRBV7-9 and TRBJ2-1; 10 nucleotides agree with TRBD1. The CDR3 runs to 18 residues. Germline values: CDR1 SEHNR, CDR2 FQNEAQ (reference sequence). CDR3 region: CSSTLRGGQGISYNEQFF. As DNA, the CDR3 is TGTTCCAGCACCCTACGGGGGGGACAGGGGATCTCCTACAATGAGCAGTTCTTC.

This clone was picked up one time. V gene TRBV28 combines with J gene TRBJ1-5; D is unresolved. V lost 6 bases and J lost 0, with 12 bases in between. This CDR3 spans 15 amino acids. Germline CDR1 MDHEN, CDR2 SYDVKM. CDR3: CASRSLEYSNQPQHF. The CDR3 DNA follows: TGTGCCAGCAGATCCCTTGAGTATAGCAATCAGCCCCAGCATTTT.